This entry lists 21 T cell receptor beta chains sequenced from one sample in a study of OX40 agonist ivuxolimab in advanced cancers. The data were produced by immunoSEQ multiplex PCR, yet TCRdb's version contains in-frame clones alone and is incomplete. Among approximately 97,000 clones, 86% were seen once, and the ten largest hold less than 6.5%. The input for sequencing was CD4+ or CD8+ T cells sorted from blood, taken in a trial of the OX40 agonist ivuxolimab. The receptor source for this set is an adult with an advanced solid tumor such as melanoma, head and neck, liver or kidney cancer.

This clone was picked up one time. This chain links TRBV6-5 with TRBJ1-6; no reliable D call. The V end lost 3 bases, the J end lost 8 bases, and 8 bases lay between the germline ends. Per germline, CDR1 MNHEY and CDR2 SVGAGI. This CDR3 is built from 13 residues. The DNA for the CDR3 is TGTGCCAGCAGTTATGAGGGAGATTCACCCCTCCACTTT. Translation gives CASSYEGDSPLHF.

This chain joins TRBV14 and TRBJ2-1; 12 positions match TRBD2. CDR1 SGHDN and CDR2 FVKESK come from the germline V gene. The CDR3 runs to 13 residues. With V trimmed by 2 bases and J by 13 bases, 3 bases remained unmatched. CDR3 protein: CASSQTTSGSQFF. CDR3 in DNA: TGTGCCAGCAGCCAAACGACTAGCGGGAGCCAGTTCTTC.

The CDR3 sequence is CAWRLDGSYNSPLHF. The DNA of the CDR3 is TGTGCCTGGAGGCTCGATGGCTCCTATAATTCACCCCTCCACTTT. This rearrangement joins TRBV30 to TRBJ1-6, with unresolved D. The CDR3 sequence is 15 residues long. Germline CDR1 and CDR2: GTSNPN and SVGIG (reference sequence). With 3 bases removed from V and 0 bases from J, the gap between germline ends came to 9 bases.

The chain recombines TRBV6-1 with TRBJ1-1; 8 nucleotides line up with TRBD1. The CDR3 has 14 residues. Losses at the gene ends were 7 bases for V and 5 bases for J; bases not matched to a gene: 9. Germline V lookup: CDR1 MNHNS, CDR2 SASEGT. The DNA for the CDR3 is TGTGCCAGCACCCCAGGACAGGGTTGGACTGAAGCTTTCTTT. Encoded protein: CASTPGQGWTEAFF.

The chain combines TRBV7-8 with TRBJ1-4, with 10 nucleotides matching TRBD1. This CDR3 is 15 amino acids long. V lost 5 bases to trimming and J lost 6 bases; unmatched junction nucleotides: 6. Germline CDR1 reads SGHVS; CDR2 reads FQNEAQ. CDR3 in amino acids: CASSPTGTGDEKLFF. The CDR3 DNA reads TGTGCCAGCAGCCCTACCGGGACAGGGGATGAAAAACTGTTTTTT.

This rearrangement joins TRBV30 to TRBJ2-3, with D maybe TRBD2 (5 bases). Trimming stripped 0 bases from V and 4 bases from J, with 17 bases between. The CDR3 runs 16 residues. CDR1 is GTSNPN, CDR2 SVGIG, per germline (reference sequence). CDR3 sequence (DNA): TGTGCCTGGAGTGTACCTCGAGGGTTTCAGGCAGATACGCAGTATTTT. It translates to CAWSVPRGFQADTQYF.

This clone has a single count. The chain is built from TRBV5-1 and TRBJ2-5; D uncertain. The CDR3 sequence is 11 residues long. Germline CDR1 is SGHRS and CDR2 is YFSETQ. Trimming pared 1 base from V and 5 bases from J, leaving 3 bases between. The CDR3 is CASSLHETQYF. The CDR3, as DNA: TGCGCCAGCAGCTTGCACGAGACCCAGTACTTC.

The chain carries TRBV7-9 and TRBJ2-1; 7 bases map to TRBD1. Germline CDR1 SEHNR, CDR2 FQNEAQ (reference sequence). J was trimmed by 1 base and V by 5 bases; bases with no gene match: 8. The CDR3 spans 16 residues. The CDR3 nucleotides read TGTGCCAGCAGCCCCCGGACAGGAAAATCCTACAATGAGCAGTTCTTC. Translating gives CASSPRTGKSYNEQFF. Drawing the rest from reference TRBV7-9 and TRBJ2-1, the complete variable domain is DTGVSQNPRHKITKRGQNVTFRCDPISEHNRLYWYRQTLGQGPEFLTYFQNEAQLEKSRLLSDRFSAERPKGSFSTLEIQRTEQGDSAMYLCASSPRTGKSYNEQFFGPGTRLTVL.

This clone was detected once. The chain links TRBV5-4 to TRBJ2-2, with 8 bases aligning to TRBD1. The CDR3 totals 15 residues. The trim removed 3 bases at V and 4 bases at J, leaving 5 bases unmatched. From germline, CDR1 is SGHNT and CDR2 YYREEE (reference sequence). The CDR3 DNA reads as TGTGCCAGCAGCTCCCAGGGGGCGAGCACCGGGGAGCTGTTTTTT. Residues: CASSSQGASTGELFF.

J is TRBJ1-2 and V is TRBV6-5; D possibly corresponds to TRBD1 (5 bases). The CDR3 runs 13 residues. Germline V gives CDR1 MNHEY, CDR2 SVGAGI. V lost 2 bases and J lost 7, with 11 bases in between. The CDR3: CASSYGGAGGYTF. The DNA for the CDR3 is TGTGCCAGCAGTTACGGTGGGGCGGGTGGCTACACCTTC.

This clone was found once. The chain employs TRBV9 and TRBJ2-1; 7 bases are a match to TRBD1. The CDR3 runs 14 residues. The germline gives CDR1 SGDLS, CDR2 YYNGEE. Trimming at V came to 1 base and at J to 5 bases, leaving 3 bases not matched to a gene. This CDR3 is CASSVRDRDNEQFF. The CDR3 coding sequence is TGTGCCAGCAGCGTAAGGGACAGAGACAATGAGCAGTTCTTC.

This chain joins TRBV4-1 and TRBJ2-7; D uncertain. This CDR3 is built from 14 residues. In germline, CDR1 is MGHRA, CDR2 YSYEKL. V was pared by 0 bases and J by 3 bases, with 9 bases between. In nucleotides, the CDR3 is TGCGCCAGCAGCCAAGATCAATGGGGCTACGAGCAGTACTTC. It encodes CASSQDQWGYEQYF.

The V and J genes are TRBV6-6 and TRBJ1-2, with 8 bases lining up with TRBD1. Germline loops: CDR1 MNHNY, CDR2 SVGAGI (reference sequence). This CDR3 spans 14 amino acids. After removal of 2 bases from V and 4 bases from J, the junction contained 3 bases not matched to a gene. DNA for the CDR3: TGTGCCAGCAGTTACGGACAGGGCAGCTATGGCTACACCTTC. Encoded protein: CASSYGQGSYGYTF.

The chain carries TRBV7-2 and TRBJ2-3, with 10 bases fitting TRBD2. V dropped 5 bases and J dropped 2; count of bases not matched to a gene: 16. Germline V gives CDR1 SGHTA, CDR2 FQGNSA. This CDR3 has 19 amino acids. The CDR3 spells CASSDSTSSLAGVTDTQYF. In DNA, the CDR3 is TGTGCCAGCAGCGACAGCACCTCATCTCTAGCGGGAGTCACAGATACGCAGTATTTT.

V is TRBV18 and J is TRBJ2-7, with D maybe TRBD1 (6 bases). V lost 4 bases and J 1 base, leaving 11 bases between the germline ends. Per the germline V gene, CDR1 is KGHSH and CDR2 is LQKENI. There are 14 residues in the CDR3. The CDR3 DNA reads TGTGCCAGCTCACTTCAGGACAGATCCTACGAGCAGTACTTC. Translation gives CASSLQDRSYEQYF.

The V and J genes are TRBV6-5 and TRBJ1-6; D remains ambiguous. Germline V gene lookup returns CDR1 MNHEY and CDR2 SVGAGI. Trimming pared 6 bases from V and 2 bases from J, leaving 11 bases between. The CDR3 runs to 15 residues. In DNA form, the CDR3 reads TGTGCCAGCAGCTATGTTGGCACCTATAATTCACCCCTCCACTTT. Translated, it gives CASSYVGTYNSPLHF.

V and J are TRBV7-2 and TRBJ1-6; TRBD1 matches 8 bases. Germline CDR1 reads SGHTA; CDR2 reads FQGNSA. CDR3 length: 15 amino acids. V shed 5 bases and J 7 bases; nucleotides not matched to a gene: 7. For the CDR3, the DNA is TGTGCCAGCAGCCCCGGACAGGGACCGAATTCACCCCTCCACTTT. This translates into CASSPGQGPNSPLHF.

This sequence joins TRBV10-3 and TRBJ2-7, with D unresolved. Trimming took 1 base from V and 1 from J, leaving 2 bases between them. This CDR3 is 12 amino acids long. The germline V gene has CDR1 ENHRY and CDR2 SYGVKD. CDR3 residues: CAISELSYEQYF. The CDR3 DNA is TGTGCCATCAGTGAGTTATCCTACGAGCAGTACTTC.

The chain combines TRBV9 with TRBJ2-7, with no clear D. The CDR3 contains 14 residues. Per germline, CDR1 SGDLS and CDR2 YYNGEE. V was pared by 0 bases and J by 1 base, with 8 bases between. The CDR3, as DNA: TGTGCCAGCAGCGTAGAAGGCGGTTCCTACGAGCAGTACTTC. Translation: CASSVEGGSYEQYF.

J is TRBJ1-5 and V is TRBV5-8, with a tentative D call TRBD1 (5 bases). Germline V CDR1 and CDR2: SGHTS, YDEGEE. The V end was cut by 3 bases, the J end by 5 bases, with 12 bases between. CDR3 length: 14 residues. DNA for the CDR3: TGTGCCAGCAGCTCCCGGGACGCGGATCAGCCCCAGCATTTT. It specifies CASSSRDADQPQHF.

The chain carries TRBV6-5 and TRBJ1-6; D gene ambiguous. V was clipped by 0 bases and J by 9 bases, with 15 bases between them. Germline-derived CDR1 and CDR2 are MNHEY and SVGAGI. The CDR3 sequence is 16 residues long. The CDR3 sequence: CASSYSKSGDGSPLHF. The CDR3 DNA follows: TGTGCCAGCAGTTACTCGAAGTCCGGGGATGGTTCACCCCTCCACTTT.